The rows below give T cell receptor beta chains drawn from one sample of a study of CD4 T cells in relation to SARS-CoV-2 and coronaviruses. Their recognized antigens are unknown. Measured with immunoSEQ multiplex PCR; TCRdb has only the in-frame clones, and not every one. The sample carries under 20,000 clones, around three quarters recorded once. The sample taken for sequencing was CD4+ T cells from PBMCs, cultured in vitro. These receptors came from a human donor in good health. The CDR3 runs from the conserved cysteine through the conserved F or W. The D gene is left open where the match is weak. Size values are once, few and many counts, or a class for expanded clones, and some rows have none.

v_gene: TRBV7-3; abundance: NA; j_gene: TRBJ1-2; d_gene: TRBD1; CDR3aa: CASSLTPQQGGKDGYTF; CDR3nt: TGTGCCAGCAGCTTAACTCCCCAACAGGGGGGAAAGGATGGCTACACCTTC
v_gene: TRBV7-2; abundance: once; j_gene: TRBJ2-4; d_gene: TRBD2; CDR3aa: CASSQAGVVNIQYF; CDR3nt: TGTGCCAGCAGCCAAGCGGGGGTTGTGAACATTCAGTACTTC
v_gene: TRBV12-3/TRBV12-4; abundance: few; j_gene: TRBJ2-5; d_gene: NA; CDR3aa: CASSVRGLETQYF; CDR3nt: TGTGCCAGCAGTGTCAGGGGTTTGGAGACCCAGTACTTC
v_gene: TRBV18; abundance: NA; j_gene: TRBJ2-1; d_gene: NA; CDR3aa: CASSLMASADLNEQFF; CDR3nt: TGTGCCAGCTCACTCATGGCTAGCGCCGATCTCAATGAGCAGTTCTTC
v_gene: TRBV5-1; abundance: NA; j_gene: TRBJ1-1; d_gene: NA; CDR3aa: CASSLDTQTEAFF; CDR3nt: TGCGCCAGCAGCTTGGACACTCAGACTGAAGCTTTCTTT
v_gene: TRBV30; abundance: once; j_gene: TRBJ2-1; d_gene: NA; CDR3aa: CAWSVGDEQFF; CDR3nt: TGTGCCTGGAGTGTGGGGGATGAGCAGTTCTTC
v_gene: TRBV19; abundance: NA; j_gene: TRBJ1-2; d_gene: NA; CDR3aa: CASTPPGGGYTF; CDR3nt: TGTGCCAGTACCCCCCCCGGCGGTGGCTACACCTTC
v_gene: TRBV7-2; abundance: NA; j_gene: TRBJ2-7; d_gene: NA; CDR3aa: CASSLDRDANRGRQYF; CDR3nt: TGTGCCAGCAGCTTAGACCGGGACGCCAACCGGGGACGGCAGTACTTC
v_gene: TRBV4-1; abundance: NA; j_gene: TRBJ2-2; d_gene: NA; CDR3aa: CASSLFTANTGELFF; CDR3nt: TGCGCCAGCAGCCTCTTTACCGCGAACACCGGGGAGCTGTTTTTT
v_gene: TRBV3-1/TRBV3-2; abundance: once; j_gene: TRBJ1-5; d_gene: NA; CDR3aa: CASSTGQSNQPQHF; CDR3nt: TGTGCCAGCAGCACAGGACAGAGCAATCAGCCCCAGCATTTT
v_gene: TRBV6-2/TRBV6-3; abundance: few; j_gene: TRBJ1-6; d_gene: NA; CDR3aa: CASSYAVSPLHF; CDR3nt: TGTGCCAGCAGTTACGCGGTATCACCCCTCCACTTT
v_gene: TRBV5-1; abundance: NA; j_gene: TRBJ2-6; d_gene: TRBD2; CDR3aa: CASSEGLAGSSGANVLTF; CDR3nt: TGCGCCAGCAGCGAAGGACTAGCGGGCTCCTCTGGGGCCAACGTCCTGACTTTC
v_gene: TRBV18; abundance: NA; j_gene: TRBJ1-3; d_gene: NA; CDR3aa: CASSFFQGSDGNTIYF; CDR3nt: TGTGCCAGCTCATTTTTCCAAGGGTCGGATGGAAACACCATATATTTT
v_gene: TRBV6-2/TRBV6-3; abundance: NA; j_gene: TRBJ2-3; d_gene: TRBD1; CDR3aa: CASSYETDRGLFTDTQYF; CDR3nt: TGTGCCAGCAGTTACGAGACCGACAGGGGCCTTTTCACAGATACGCAGTATTTT
v_gene: TRBV2; abundance: NA; j_gene: TRBJ2-1; d_gene: TRBD1; CDR3aa: CASSEALGQHNEQFF; CDR3nt: TGTGCCAGCAGTGAGGCCTTGGGACAGCACAATGAGCAGTTCTTC
v_gene: TRBV4-3; abundance: few; j_gene: TRBJ1-2; d_gene: TRBD1; CDR3aa: CASSPGTGNLYGYTF; CDR3nt: TGCGCCAGCAGCCCTGGGACAGGGAACCTCTATGGCTACACCTTC
v_gene: TRBV30; abundance: NA; j_gene: TRBJ1-4; d_gene: NA; CDR3aa: CAWRQGPNEKLFF; CDR3nt: TGTGCCTGGAGACAGGGTCCTAATGAAAAACTGTTTTTT
v_gene: TRBV20-1; abundance: once; j_gene: TRBJ1-6; d_gene: NA; CDR3aa: CSASRRADSPLHF; CDR3nt: TGCAGTGCTAGTCGGCGCGCGGATTCACCCCTCCACTTT
v_gene: TRBV6-5; abundance: NA; j_gene: TRBJ1-3; d_gene: NA; CDR3aa: CASSYSNRRNTIYF; CDR3nt: TGTGCCAGCAGTTACTCGAACAGGCGAAACACCATATATTTT
v_gene: TRBV2; abundance: NA; j_gene: TRBJ2-7; d_gene: NA; CDR3aa: CASSGPSYEQYF; CDR3nt: TGTGCCAGCAGTGGCCCTTCCTACGAGCAGTACTTC
v_gene: TRBV10-3; abundance: few; j_gene: TRBJ1-5; d_gene: NA; CDR3aa: CAISERQDQPQHF; CDR3nt: TGTGCCATCAGTGAGAGACAGGATCAGCCCCAGCATTTT
v_gene: TRBV27; abundance: NA; j_gene: TRBJ1-5; d_gene: NA; CDR3aa: CASSTGYNQPQHF; CDR3nt: TGTGCCAGCAGTACTGGGTATAATCAGCCCCAGCATTTT
v_gene: TRBV5-6; abundance: once; j_gene: TRBJ1-5; d_gene: NA; CDR3aa: CASSLGETPNQPQHF; CDR3nt: TGTGCCAGCAGCTTGGGCGAGACGCCCAATCAGCCCCAGCATTTT
v_gene: TRBV7-2; abundance: NA; j_gene: TRBJ2-5; d_gene: TRBD2; CDR3aa: CASSRSGGPQETQYF; CDR3nt: TGTGCCAGCAGCCGTAGCGGGGGGCCTCAAGAGACCCAGTACTTC
v_gene: TRBV3-1/TRBV3-2; abundance: NA; j_gene: TRBJ1-1; d_gene: NA; CDR3aa: CASSQIANTEAFF; CDR3nt: TGTGCCAGCAGCCAAATAGCGAACACTGAAGCTTTCTTT
v_gene: TRBV7-2; abundance: NA; j_gene: TRBJ1-2; d_gene: NA; CDR3aa: CASSGQANYGYTF; CDR3nt: TGTGCCAGCAGCGGCCAAGCTAACTATGGCTACACCTTC
v_gene: TRBV27; abundance: NA; j_gene: TRBJ2-5; d_gene: TRBD2; CDR3aa: CASSSFNRLAGDQETQYF; CDR3nt: TGTGCCAGCAGTTCCTTCAACAGACTAGCGGGAGACCAAGAGACCCAGTACTTC
v_gene: TRBV25-1; abundance: NA; j_gene: TRBJ1-2; d_gene: NA; CDR3aa: CASSADSPGYLNGYTF; CDR3nt: TGTGCCAGCAGTGCAGACTCCCCCGGCTATTTGAATGGCTACACCTTC
v_gene: TRBV5-1; abundance: NA; j_gene: TRBJ1-1; d_gene: NA; CDR3aa: CASSLVGQPGEAFF; CDR3nt: TGCGCCAGCAGCTTGGTGGGGCAACCCGGTGAAGCTTTCTTT
v_gene: TRBV6-5; abundance: NA; j_gene: TRBJ2-3; d_gene: NA; CDR3aa: CASMRSILRDTQYF; CDR3nt: TGTGCCAGCATGAGGTCGATCCTGCGGGATACGCAGTATTTT
v_gene: TRBV4-2; abundance: NA; j_gene: TRBJ2-1; d_gene: TRBD2; CDR3aa: CASSPAVAGGGYNEQFF; CDR3nt: TGTGCCAGCAGCCCAGCGGTAGCGGGAGGGGGGTACAATGAGCAGTTCTTC
v_gene: TRBV5-1; abundance: NA; j_gene: TRBJ2-3; d_gene: NA; CDR3aa: CASSPPGLGDTQYF; CDR3nt: TGCGCCAGCAGCCCGCCGGGTTTGGGAGATACGCAGTATTTT
v_gene: TRBV7-9; abundance: NA; j_gene: TRBJ2-1; d_gene: NA; CDR3aa: CARRGPLIYNEQFF; CDR3nt: TGTGCCAGGCGGGGGCCCCTCATATACAATGAGCAGTTCTTC
v_gene: TRBV19; abundance: NA; j_gene: TRBJ1-2; d_gene: TRBD1; CDR3aa: CASSRGQGQASGYGYTF; CDR3nt: TGTGCCAGTAGTAGGGGACAGGGCCAGGCGTCGGGTTATGGCTACACCTTC
v_gene: TRBV4-3; abundance: once; j_gene: TRBJ1-3; d_gene: TRBD1; CDR3aa: CASSRQGDSGNTIYF; CDR3nt: TGCGCCAGCAGCAGACAGGGGGACTCTGGAAACACCATATATTTT
v_gene: TRBV4-3; abundance: NA; j_gene: TRBJ1-4; d_gene: TRBD1; CDR3aa: CASSESGQGLEKLFF; CDR3nt: TGCGCCAGCAGTGAATCGGGACAGGGCCTTGAAAAACTGTTTTTT
v_gene: TRBV10-3; abundance: NA; j_gene: TRBJ2-7; d_gene: TRBD1; CDR3aa: CAMGQGGQGTYEQYF; CDR3nt: TGTGCCATGGGGCAGGGTGGACAGGGAACCTACGAGCAGTACTTC
v_gene: TRBV2; abundance: NA; j_gene: TRBJ2-2; d_gene: TRBD2; CDR3aa: CASRAVAGAYTGELFF; CDR3nt: TGTGCCAGCAGAGCCGTAGCGGGAGCATACACCGGGGAGCTGTTTTTT
v_gene: TRBV5-5; abundance: large; j_gene: TRBJ2-7; d_gene: NA; CDR3aa: CASSLGGIGKGSSYEQYF; CDR3nt: TGTGCCAGCAGCTTGGGGGGAATTGGTAAGGGTAGCTCCTACGAGCAGTACTTC
v_gene: TRBV6-2/TRBV6-3; abundance: few; j_gene: TRBJ2-7; d_gene: TRBD2; CDR3aa: CASSYQAGVIYF; CDR3nt: TGTGCCAGCAGTTACCAAGCGGGAGTGATCTACTTC
v_gene: TRBV4-1; abundance: NA; j_gene: TRBJ1-1; d_gene: NA; CDR3aa: CASSQVPPMMNTEAFF; CDR3nt: TGCGCCAGCAGCCAAGTGCCGCCAATGATGAACACTGAAGCTTTCTTT
v_gene: TRBV7-7; abundance: NA; j_gene: TRBJ2-1; d_gene: TRBD1; CDR3aa: CASSPGTGGFNEQFF; CDR3nt: TGTGCTAGCAGCCCAGGGACAGGGGGCTTCAATGAGCAGTTCTTC
v_gene: TRBV9; abundance: NA; j_gene: TRBJ2-7; d_gene: TRBD1; CDR3aa: CASSVLDRAHEQYF; CDR3nt: TGTGCCAGCAGCGTATTGGACAGGGCCCACGAGCAGTACTTC
v_gene: TRBV3-1/TRBV3-2; abundance: NA; j_gene: TRBJ2-2; d_gene: NA; CDR3aa: CASSQSNVRELFF; CDR3nt: TGTGCCAGCAGCCAATCTAATGTCCGGGAGCTGTTTTTT
v_gene: TRBV11-2; abundance: NA; j_gene: TRBJ2-2; d_gene: TRBD1; CDR3aa: CASSPRTGGRGELFF; CDR3nt: TGTGCCAGCAGCCCTAGGACAGGGGGGCGCGGGGAGCTGTTTTTT
v_gene: TRBV3-1/TRBV3-2; abundance: NA; j_gene: TRBJ2-6; d_gene: NA; CDR3aa: CASSQEGANVLTF; CDR3nt: TGTGCCAGCAGCCAAGAAGGGGCCAACGTCCTGACTTTC
v_gene: TRBV4-3; abundance: NA; j_gene: TRBJ1-2; d_gene: NA; CDR3aa: CASSQSGQNHYGYTF; CDR3nt: TGCGCCAGCAGCCAGTCCGGACAGAACCACTATGGCTACACCTTC
v_gene: TRBV9; abundance: NA; j_gene: TRBJ2-5; d_gene: TRBD2; CDR3aa: CASSVGGGGHQETQYF; CDR3nt: TGTGCCAGCAGCGTAGGAGGCGGGGGGCACCAAGAGACCCAGTACTTC
v_gene: TRBV19; abundance: few; j_gene: TRBJ1-1; d_gene: TRBD1; CDR3aa: CASSNPYRGRITEAFF; CDR3nt: TGTGCCAGTAGTAATCCTTATAGGGGGCGTATCACTGAAGCTTTCTTT
v_gene: TRBV7-2; abundance: NA; j_gene: TRBJ2-1; d_gene: NA; CDR3aa: CASSLAEWNEQFF; CDR3nt: TGTGCCAGCAGCTTAGCCGAGTGGAATGAGCAGTTCTTC
v_gene: TRBV7-6; abundance: NA; j_gene: TRBJ2-2; d_gene: NA; CDR3aa: CASSQYKGISGELFF; CDR3nt: TGTGCCAGCAGCCAATACAAGGGGATTTCAGGGGAGCTGTTTTTT
v_gene: TRBV5-5; abundance: NA; j_gene: TRBJ1-2; d_gene: TRBD1; CDR3aa: CASSSGQGVYGYTF; CDR3nt: TGTGCCAGCAGCTCTGGACAGGGTGTCTATGGCTACACCTTC
v_gene: TRBV5-8; abundance: NA; j_gene: TRBJ2-2; d_gene: TRBD1; CDR3aa: CASSSHRDRGSWELFF; CDR3nt: TGTGCCAGCAGCTCGCACCGGGACAGGGGTAGTTGGGAGCTGTTTTTT
v_gene: TRBV18; abundance: NA; j_gene: TRBJ2-3; d_gene: TRBD1; CDR3aa: CASSPLGTGQDTQYF; CDR3nt: TGTGCCAGCTCACCACTGGGGACAGGGCAAGATACGCAGTATTTT
v_gene: TRBV5-1; abundance: NA; j_gene: TRBJ1-6; d_gene: NA; CDR3aa: CASSLSTRGVKNSPLHF; CDR3nt: TGCGCCAGCAGCTTGTCTACGAGAGGGGTTAAGAATTCACCCCTCCACTTT
v_gene: TRBV9; abundance: once; j_gene: TRBJ1-2; d_gene: TRBD1; CDR3aa: CASSVGGRDRGYGYTF; CDR3nt: TGTGCCAGCAGCGTAGGGGGACGGGACAGGGGATATGGCTACACCTTC
v_gene: TRBV7-9; abundance: NA; j_gene: TRBJ2-5; d_gene: NA; CDR3aa: CASSLRGTTPQETQYF; CDR3nt: TGTGCCAGCAGCCTCAGGGGGACTACCCCCCAAGAGACCCAGTACTTC
v_gene: TRBV12-3/TRBV12-4; abundance: once; j_gene: TRBJ2-5; d_gene: NA; CDR3aa: CASTTVGRETQYF; CDR3nt: TGTGCCAGCACCACCGTAGGGAGGGAGACCCAGTACTTC
v_gene: TRBV19; abundance: NA; j_gene: TRBJ2-3; d_gene: TRBD1; CDR3aa: CASSPQGVTDTQYF; CDR3nt: TGTGCCAGTAGTCCACAGGGGGTGACAGATACGCAGTATTTT
v_gene: TRBV24-1; abundance: NA; j_gene: TRBJ1-4; d_gene: TRBD1; CDR3aa: CATSDQPDRDRTNEKLFF; CDR3nt: TGTGCCACCAGTGACCAACCGGACAGGGATCGGACTAATGAAAAACTGTTTTTT